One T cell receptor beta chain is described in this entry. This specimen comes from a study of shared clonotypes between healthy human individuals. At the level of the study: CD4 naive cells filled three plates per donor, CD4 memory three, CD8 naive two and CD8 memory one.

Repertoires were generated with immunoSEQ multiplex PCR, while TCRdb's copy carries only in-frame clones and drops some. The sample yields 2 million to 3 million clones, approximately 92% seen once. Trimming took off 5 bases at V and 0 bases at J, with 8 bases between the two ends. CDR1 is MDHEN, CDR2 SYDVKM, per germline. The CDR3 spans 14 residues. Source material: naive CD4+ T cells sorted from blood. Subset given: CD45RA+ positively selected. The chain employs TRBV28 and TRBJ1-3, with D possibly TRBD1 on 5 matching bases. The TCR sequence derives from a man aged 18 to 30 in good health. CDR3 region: CASSGQPSGNTIYF. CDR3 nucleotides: TGTGCCAGCAGTGGACAACCCTCTGGAAACACCATATATTTT.